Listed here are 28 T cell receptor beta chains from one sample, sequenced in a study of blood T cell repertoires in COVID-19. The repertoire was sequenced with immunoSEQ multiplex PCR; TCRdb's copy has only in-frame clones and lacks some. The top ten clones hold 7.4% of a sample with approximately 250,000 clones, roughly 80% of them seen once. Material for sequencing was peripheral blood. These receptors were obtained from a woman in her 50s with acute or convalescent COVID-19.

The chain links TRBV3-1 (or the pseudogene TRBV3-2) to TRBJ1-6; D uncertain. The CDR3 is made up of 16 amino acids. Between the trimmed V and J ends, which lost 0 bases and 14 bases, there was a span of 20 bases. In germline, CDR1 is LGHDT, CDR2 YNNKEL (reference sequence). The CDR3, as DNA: TGTGCCAGCAGCCAAGAATGGGCAGGCTTCAATCAGGCCCTCCACTTT. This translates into CASSQEWAGFNQALHF.

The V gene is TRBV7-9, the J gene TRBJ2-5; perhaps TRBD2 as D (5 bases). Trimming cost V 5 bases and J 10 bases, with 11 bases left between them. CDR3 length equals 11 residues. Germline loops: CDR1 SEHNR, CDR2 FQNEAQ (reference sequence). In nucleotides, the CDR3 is TGTGCCAGCAGCCCTGATGAGGGCCAGTACTTC. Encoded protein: CASSPDEGQYF.

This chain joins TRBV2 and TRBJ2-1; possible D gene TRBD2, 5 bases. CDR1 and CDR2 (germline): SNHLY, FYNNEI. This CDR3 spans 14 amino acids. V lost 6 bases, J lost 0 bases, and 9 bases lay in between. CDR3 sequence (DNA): TGTGCCAGCAGAAGCGGTATCTCCTACAATGAGCAGTTCTTC. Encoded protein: CASRSGISYNEQFF.

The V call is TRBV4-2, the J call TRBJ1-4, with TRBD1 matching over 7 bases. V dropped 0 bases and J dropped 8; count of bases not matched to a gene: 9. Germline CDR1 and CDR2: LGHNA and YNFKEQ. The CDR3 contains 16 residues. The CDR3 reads CASSQDLRQGREKLFF. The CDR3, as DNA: TGTGCCAGCAGCCAAGATCTCCGACAGGGTAGGGAAAAACTGTTTTTT.

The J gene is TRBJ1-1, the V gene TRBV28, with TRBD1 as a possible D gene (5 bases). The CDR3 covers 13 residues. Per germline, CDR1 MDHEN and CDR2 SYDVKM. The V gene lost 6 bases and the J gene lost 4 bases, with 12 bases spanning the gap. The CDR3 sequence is CASRGPRVTEAFF. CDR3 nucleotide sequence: TGTGCCAGCAGGGGGCCTAGGGTCACTGAAGCTTTCTTT.

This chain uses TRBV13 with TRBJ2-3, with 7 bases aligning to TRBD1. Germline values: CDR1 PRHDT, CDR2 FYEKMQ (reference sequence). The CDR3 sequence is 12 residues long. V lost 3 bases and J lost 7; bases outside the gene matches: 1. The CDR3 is CASSLDRNTQYF. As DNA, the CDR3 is TGTGCCAGCAGCTTGGACAGGAATACGCAGTATTTT.

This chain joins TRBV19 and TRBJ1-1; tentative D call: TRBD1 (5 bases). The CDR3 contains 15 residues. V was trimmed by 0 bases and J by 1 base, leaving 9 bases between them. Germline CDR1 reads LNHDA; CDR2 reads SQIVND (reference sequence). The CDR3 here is CASSIDGAENTEAFF. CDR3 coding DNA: TGTGCCAGTAGTATAGATGGGGCGGAGAACACTGAAGCTTTCTTT.

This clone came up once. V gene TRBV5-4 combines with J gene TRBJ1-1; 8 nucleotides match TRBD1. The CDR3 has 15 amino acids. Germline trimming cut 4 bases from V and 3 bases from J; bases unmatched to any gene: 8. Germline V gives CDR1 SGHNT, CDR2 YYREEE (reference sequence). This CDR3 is CASSRGTGGDTEAFF. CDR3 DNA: TGTGCCAGCAGCCGCGGGACAGGTGGTGACACTGAAGCTTTCTTT.

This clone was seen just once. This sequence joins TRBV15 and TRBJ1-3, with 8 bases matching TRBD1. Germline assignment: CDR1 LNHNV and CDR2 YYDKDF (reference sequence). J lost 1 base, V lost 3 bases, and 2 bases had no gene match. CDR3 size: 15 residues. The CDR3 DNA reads TGTGCCACCAGCAGTCGGACAGGGTCTGGAAACACCATATATTTT. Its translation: CATSSRTGSGNTIYF.

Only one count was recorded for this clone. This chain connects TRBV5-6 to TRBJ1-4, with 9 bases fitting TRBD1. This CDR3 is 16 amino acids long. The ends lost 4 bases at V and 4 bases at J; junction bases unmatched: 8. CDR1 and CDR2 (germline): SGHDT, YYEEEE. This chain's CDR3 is CASSLGQGRSNEKLFF. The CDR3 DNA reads TGTGCCAGCAGCCTTGGACAGGGGAGAAGTAATGAAAAACTGTTTTTT. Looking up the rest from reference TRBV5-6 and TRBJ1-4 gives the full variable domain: DAGVTQSPTHLIKTRGQQVTLRCSPKSGHDTVSWYQQALGQGPQFIFQYYEEEERQRGNFPDRFSGHQFPNYSSELNVNALLLGDSALYLCASSLGQGRSNEKLFFGSGTQLSVL.

The CDR3 protein is CASSQGGGPNNEQFF. CDR3 nucleotide sequence: TGTGCCAGCAGCCAAGGGGGGGGACCAAACAATGAGCAGTTCTTC. The chain employs TRBV7-2 and TRBJ2-1, with D perhaps TRBD2 (7 bases). The CDR3 is 15 amino acids. The V gene lost 5 bases and the J gene lost 5 bases, with 16 bases spanning the gap. Germline values: CDR1 SGHTA, CDR2 FQGNSA.

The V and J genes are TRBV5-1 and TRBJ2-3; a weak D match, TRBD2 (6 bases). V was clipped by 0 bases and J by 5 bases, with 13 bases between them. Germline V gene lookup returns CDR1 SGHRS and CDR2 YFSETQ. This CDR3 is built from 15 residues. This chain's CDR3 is CASSLVTSGEDTQYF. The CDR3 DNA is TGCGCCAGCAGCTTGGTTACGTCGGGAGAAGATACGCAGTATTTT.

CDR3 DNA: TGTGCCAGCAGAACCTACAGGGGGCCTCAACTGATGTTCTTC. This translates into CASRTYRGPQLMFF. The rearrangement links TRBV28 to TRBJ2-1; 9 bases are shared with TRBD1. The germline gives CDR1 MDHEN, CDR2 SYDVKM. This CDR3 spans 14 amino acids. J lost 15 bases, V lost 6 bases, and 15 bases had no gene match. Full variable domain (remainder filled in from reference TRBV28 and TRBJ2-1): DVKVTQSSRYLVKRTGEKVFLECVQDMDHENMFWYRQDPGLGLRLIYFSYDVKMKEKGDIPEGYSVSREKKERFSLILESASTNQTSMYLCASRTYRGPQLMFFGPGTRLTVL.

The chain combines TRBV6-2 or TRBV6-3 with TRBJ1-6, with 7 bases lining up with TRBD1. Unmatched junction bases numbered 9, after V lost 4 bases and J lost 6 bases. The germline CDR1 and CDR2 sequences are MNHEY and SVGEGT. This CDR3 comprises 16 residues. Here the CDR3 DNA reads TGTGCCAGCAGTTCTCCGACAGGGCGGAGTAATTCACCCCTCCACTTT. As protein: CASSSPTGRSNSPLHF.

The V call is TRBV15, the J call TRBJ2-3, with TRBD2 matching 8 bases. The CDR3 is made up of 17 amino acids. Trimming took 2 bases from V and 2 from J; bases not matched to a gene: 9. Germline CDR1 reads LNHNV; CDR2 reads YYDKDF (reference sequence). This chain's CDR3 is CATSRRKRGLYTDTQYF. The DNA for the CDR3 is TGTGCCACCAGCAGAAGAAAGCGGGGGCTTTACACAGATACGCAGTATTTT.

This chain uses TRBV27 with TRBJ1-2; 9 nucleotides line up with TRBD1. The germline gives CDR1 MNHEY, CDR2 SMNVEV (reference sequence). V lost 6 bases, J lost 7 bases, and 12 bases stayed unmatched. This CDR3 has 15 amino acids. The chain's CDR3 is CASSQEGTGWFGYTF. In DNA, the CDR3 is TGTGCCAGCAGCCAAGAGGGGACAGGGTGGTTTGGCTACACCTTC.

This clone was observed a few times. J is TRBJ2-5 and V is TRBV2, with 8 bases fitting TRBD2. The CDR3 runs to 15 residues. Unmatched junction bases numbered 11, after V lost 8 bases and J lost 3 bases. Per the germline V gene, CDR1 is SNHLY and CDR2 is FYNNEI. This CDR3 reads CASSPGVAGKETQYF. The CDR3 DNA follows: TGTGCCAGCTCCCCTGGGGTAGCGGGAAAAGAGACCCAGTACTTC.

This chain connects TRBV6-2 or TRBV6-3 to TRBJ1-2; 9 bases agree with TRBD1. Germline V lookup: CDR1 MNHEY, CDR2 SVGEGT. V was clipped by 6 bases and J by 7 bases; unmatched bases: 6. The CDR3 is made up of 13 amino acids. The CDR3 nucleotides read TGTGCCAGCAGCAAACAGGGGGCGCTTGGCTACACCTTC. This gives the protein CASSKQGALGYTF.

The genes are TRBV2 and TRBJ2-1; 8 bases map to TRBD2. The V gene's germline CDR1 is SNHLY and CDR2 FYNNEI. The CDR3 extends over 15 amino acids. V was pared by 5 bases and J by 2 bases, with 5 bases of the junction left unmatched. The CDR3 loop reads CASSLRGGAYNEQFF. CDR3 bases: TGTGCCAGCAGTCTCCGGGGGGGCGCCTACAATGAGCAGTTCTTC.

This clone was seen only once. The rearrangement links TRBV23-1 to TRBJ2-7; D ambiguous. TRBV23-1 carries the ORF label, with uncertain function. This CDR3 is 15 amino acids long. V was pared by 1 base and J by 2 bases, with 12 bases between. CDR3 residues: CASSQYEQKTYEQYF. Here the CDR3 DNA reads TGCGCCAGCAGTCAATACGAACAGAAAACCTACGAGCAGTACTTC.

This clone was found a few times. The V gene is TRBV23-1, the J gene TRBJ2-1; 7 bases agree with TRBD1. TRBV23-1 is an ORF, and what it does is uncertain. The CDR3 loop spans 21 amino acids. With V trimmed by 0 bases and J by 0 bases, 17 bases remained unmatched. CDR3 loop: CASSQSEYQRSTGNSYNEQFF. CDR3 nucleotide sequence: TGCGCCAGCAGTCAATCAGAATACCAACGATCGACAGGGAACTCCTACAATGAGCAGTTCTTC.

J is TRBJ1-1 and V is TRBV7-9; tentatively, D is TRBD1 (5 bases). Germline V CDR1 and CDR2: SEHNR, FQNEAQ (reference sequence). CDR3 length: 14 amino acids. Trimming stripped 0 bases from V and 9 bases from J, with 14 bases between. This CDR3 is CASSLAKGGQKAFF. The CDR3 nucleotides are TGTGCCAGCAGCTTAGCGAAGGGAGGACAAAAAGCTTTCTTT.

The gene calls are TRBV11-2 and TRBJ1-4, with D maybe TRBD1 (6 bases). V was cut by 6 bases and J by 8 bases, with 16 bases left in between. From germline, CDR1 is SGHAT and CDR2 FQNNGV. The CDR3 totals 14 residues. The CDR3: CASSRDRIGEKLFF. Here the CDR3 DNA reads TGTGCCAGCAGTCGAGACAGGATCGGGGAAAAACTGTTTTTT. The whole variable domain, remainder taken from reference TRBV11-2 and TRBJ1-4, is EAGVAQSPRYKIIEKRQSVAFWCNPISGHATLYWYQQILGQGPKLLIQFQNNGVVDDSQLPKDRFSAERLKGVDSTLKIQPAKLEDSAVYLCASSRDRIGEKLFFGSGTQLSVL.

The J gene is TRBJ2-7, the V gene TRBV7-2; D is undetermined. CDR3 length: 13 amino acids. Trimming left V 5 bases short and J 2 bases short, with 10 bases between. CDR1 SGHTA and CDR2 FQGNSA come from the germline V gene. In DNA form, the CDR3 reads TGTGCCAGCAGCGGAGCAGCGACCTACGAGCAGTACTTC. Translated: CASSGAATYEQYF.

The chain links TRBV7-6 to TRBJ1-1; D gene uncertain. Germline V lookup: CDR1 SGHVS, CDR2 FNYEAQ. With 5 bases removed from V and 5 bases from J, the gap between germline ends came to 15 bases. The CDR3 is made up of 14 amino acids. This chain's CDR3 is CASSPRVGRTEAFF. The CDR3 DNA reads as TGTGCCAGCAGCCCGAGGGTCGGGAGAACTGAAGCTTTCTTT.

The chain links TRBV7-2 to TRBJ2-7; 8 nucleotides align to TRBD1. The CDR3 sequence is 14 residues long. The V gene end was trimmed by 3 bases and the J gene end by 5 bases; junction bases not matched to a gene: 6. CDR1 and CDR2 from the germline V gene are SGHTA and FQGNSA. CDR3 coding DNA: TGTGCCAGCAGCTTTCAGGGGGCCCTTGACGAGCAGTACTTC. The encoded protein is CASSFQGALDEQYF.

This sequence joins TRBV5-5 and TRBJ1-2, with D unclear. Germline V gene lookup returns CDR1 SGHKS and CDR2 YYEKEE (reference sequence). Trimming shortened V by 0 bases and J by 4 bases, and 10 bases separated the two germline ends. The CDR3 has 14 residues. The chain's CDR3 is CASSLGRGSYGYTF. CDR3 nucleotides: TGTGCCAGCAGCTTGGGCCGGGGAAGCTATGGCTACACCTTC. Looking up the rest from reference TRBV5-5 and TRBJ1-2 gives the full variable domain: DAGVTQSPTHLIKTRGQQVTLRCSPISGHKSVSWYQQVLGQGPQFIFQYYEKEERGRGNFPDRFSARQFPNYSSELNVNALLLGDSALYLCASSLGRGSYGYTFGSGTRLTVV.

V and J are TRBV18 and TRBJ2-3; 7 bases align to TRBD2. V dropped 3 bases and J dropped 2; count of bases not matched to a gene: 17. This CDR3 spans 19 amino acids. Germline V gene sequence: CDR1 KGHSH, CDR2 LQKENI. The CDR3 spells CASSPFREAGRSDTDTQYF. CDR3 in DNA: TGTGCCAGCTCACCTTTCCGGGAGGCCGGGAGGAGTGACACAGATACGCAGTATTTT.